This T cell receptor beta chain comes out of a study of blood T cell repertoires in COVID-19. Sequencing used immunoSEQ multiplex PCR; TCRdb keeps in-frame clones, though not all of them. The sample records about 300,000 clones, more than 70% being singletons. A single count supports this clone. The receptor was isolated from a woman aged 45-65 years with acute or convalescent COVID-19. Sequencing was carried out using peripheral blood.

CDR3 nucleotide sequence: TGTGCCAGCAGTTTGGGTCAGGGGGCTTCGAACACTGAAGCTTTCTTT. Translating it yields CASSLGQGASNTEAFF. This chain joins TRBV27 and TRBJ1-1; 8 nucleotides line up with TRBD1. The CDR3 contains 16 residues. V lost 3 bases and J lost 1; bases outside the gene matches: 7. Germline V CDR1 and CDR2: MNHEY, SMNVEV (reference sequence).